The T cell receptor (beta chain) under discussion was sequenced for a study of T cell repertoires in cytomegalovirus infection. Overall study context: The authors used CMV epitopes that were HLA-C-restricted (recently identified) and HLA-B-restricted (well studied).

On this clonotype itself: Antigen specificity is unknown.

TCRdb processed the reads anew with MiXCR; each CDR3 protein has one entry. Among about 920,000 distinct CDR3 sequences, roughly 31% were seen once, and the ten largest hold over 10%. The V and J ends lost 4 bases and 4 bases, in that order; junction bases with no gene match: 6. The CDR3 consists of 14 residues. The chain joins TRBV12-3 or TRBV12-4 to TRBJ1-1; TRBD1 agrees at 7 bases. Source: cultured CD8+ T cells from PBMCs, taken from culture after CMV antigen stimulation. This TCR was recovered from a human donor in good health (CMV status not recorded). Some clones in this sample may be carry-over from other donors' samples. The CDR3: CASSSGGFSTEAFF. CDR3 nucleotides: TGTGCCAGCAGTTCAGGGGGTTTTAGCACTGAAGCTTTCTTT.